The 26 T cell receptor beta chains given below trace back to one sample, sequenced in a study of OX40 agonist ivuxolimab in advanced cancers. Profiled with immunoSEQ multiplex PCR; TCRdb holds only in-frame clones, not every one. The sample consists of approximately 71,000 clones, roughly 85% of them appearing once. The specimen was CD4+ or CD8+ T cells sorted from blood, collected in a trial of the OX40 agonist ivuxolimab. These receptor sequences come from an adult with an advanced solid tumor such as melanoma, head and neck, liver or kidney cancer.

The CDR3 is CASSSTDNNEQFF. CDR3 in DNA: TGTGCCAGCTCCTCGACGGATAACAATGAGCAGTTCTTC. The gene calls are TRBV28 and TRBJ2-1, with unresolved D. Trimming stripped 8 bases from V and 5 bases from J, with 13 bases between. The CDR3 extends over 13 amino acids. Germline V gene sequence: CDR1 MDHEN, CDR2 SYDVKM.

The chain has TRBV7-6 and TRBJ2-7; 8 nucleotides match TRBD1. This CDR3 region has 14 residues. Germline assignment: CDR1 SGHVS and CDR2 FNYEAQ. V shed 3 bases and J 1 base; nucleotides not matched to a gene: 2. CDR3: CASSFGQGSYEQYF. DNA of the CDR3: TGTGCCAGCAGCTTCGGACAGGGATCCTACGAGCAGTACTTC.

This chain joins TRBV2 and TRBJ1-3; D not resolved. Germline V lookup: CDR1 SNHLY, CDR2 FYNNEI. The CDR3 sequence is 16 residues long. The V gene lost 0 bases and the J gene lost 3 bases, with 12 bases spanning the gap. CDR3 bases: TGTGCCAGCAGTGAAGCTGGGAGGGCAGGTGGAAACACCATATATTTT. It encodes CASSEAGRAGGNTIYF.

The V gene is TRBV4-2, the J gene TRBJ1-1; 9 nucleotides match TRBD1. The ends lost 5 bases at V and 5 bases at J; junction bases unmatched: 6. CDR1 is LGHNA, CDR2 YNFKEQ, per germline. The CDR3 contains 14 residues. The CDR3 region is CASSLGQGGTEAFF. CDR3 bases: TGTGCCAGCAGCTTGGGACAGGGTGGAACTGAAGCTTTCTTT.

This clone was seen a handful of times. The chain carries TRBV6-5 and TRBJ2-7; TRBD2 agrees at 7 bases. Looked up from germline, CDR1 is MNHEY and CDR2 is SVGAGI. The V and J ends lost 2 bases and 9 bases, in that order; junction bases with no gene match: 13. CDR3 size: 15 residues. DNA of the CDR3: TGTGCCAGCAGTTACGGGACCGGGACTATATTCGGGCAGTACTTC. Its translation is CASSYGTGTIFGQYF.

This chain joins TRBV2 and TRBJ1-2; TRBD1 is a possible D gene (5 bases). CDR3 length equals 11 residues. V lost 6 bases to trimming and J lost 8 bases, with 10 bases between them. In germline, CDR1 is SNHLY, CDR2 FYNNEI. The CDR3 region is CASSGGDGYTF. CDR3 DNA: TGTGCCAGCAGCGGAGGGGACGGCTACACCTTC.

V gene TRBV7-8 combines with J gene TRBJ2-3, with D tentatively TRBD2 (7 bases). V dropped 3 bases and J dropped 3 bases, with 16 bases sitting between them. CDR3 length: 16 residues. Germline V gene sequence: CDR1 SGHVS, CDR2 FQNEAQ. CDR3 region: CASSLNPRGATDTQYF. The CDR3 DNA is TGTGCCAGCAGCTTGAACCCCCGGGGGGCAACAGATACGCAGTATTTT.

This clone has a handful of counts. The rearrangement joins TRBV19 to TRBJ1-1; D is ambiguous. Per the germline V gene, CDR1 is LNHDA and CDR2 is SQIVND (reference sequence). V dropped 7 bases and J dropped 0 bases, with 9 bases sitting between them. CDR3 length: 13 residues. Here the CDR3 DNA reads TGTGCCAGTACTTACGGGTTGAACACTGAAGCTTTCTTT. Amino acid sequence: CASTYGLNTEAFF.

Ten or more counts support this clone. The genes are TRBV2 and TRBJ2-2; D perhaps matches TRBD1 (5 bases). Germline CDR1 reads SNHLY; CDR2 reads FYNNEI. The CDR3 extends over 15 amino acids. Trimming stripped 4 bases from V and 4 bases from J, with 13 bases between. CDR3 nucleotide sequence: TGTGCCAGCAGTGCAGGGCTCACGGGCACCGGGGAGCTGTTTTTT. It encodes CASSAGLTGTGELFF.

The J gene is TRBJ1-4, the V gene TRBV28; 7 bases fit TRBD1. V shed 6 bases and J 8 bases; nucleotides not matched to a gene: 6. The CDR3 is 13 amino acids. CDR1 is MDHEN and CDR2 is SYDVKM in the germline V gene. CDR3 nucleotides: TGTGCCAGCAGCACCAGGGGGGAAGAAAAACTGTTTTTT. Protein: CASSTRGEEKLFF.

This clone was seen a handful of times. The chain combines TRBV7-9 with TRBJ1-1; unclear D gene. The CDR3 is 14 amino acids. V was pared by 4 bases and J by 1 base, with 10 bases between. The germline V gene has CDR1 SEHNR and CDR2 FQNEAQ (reference sequence). The CDR3 DNA reads TGTGCCAGCAGCTATTACGGAGGGAACACTGAAGCTTTCTTT. It codes for CASSYYGGNTEAFF.

The chain employs TRBV5-1 and TRBJ2-7; D possibly corresponds to TRBD2 (5 bases). Trimming removed 3 bases from V and 5 bases from J, with 15 bases in between. There are 14 residues in the CDR3. Germline loops: CDR1 SGHRS, CDR2 YFSETQ. For the CDR3, the DNA is TGCGCCAGCAGCTCCCTCGGGGTTCTCCACGAGCAGTACTTC. It is translated as CASSSLGVLHEQYF.

This clone was found once. This chain joins TRBV4-1 and TRBJ2-3; TRBD2 matches at 7 bases. The trim removed 3 bases at V and 4 bases at J, leaving 10 bases unmatched. The CDR3 is 16 residues long. In germline, CDR1 is MGHRA, CDR2 YSYEKL. The CDR3 reads CASSQEAGIGADTQYF. In nucleotides, the CDR3 is TGCGCCAGCAGCCAGGAAGCGGGAATTGGAGCAGATACGCAGTATTTT.

The chain recombines TRBV5-5 with TRBJ1-1; D might be TRBD1 (6 bases). Trimming left V 0 bases short and J 5 bases short, with 8 bases between. The CDR3 is made up of 13 amino acids. From germline, CDR1 is SGHKS and CDR2 YYEKEE (reference sequence). The DNA of the CDR3 is TGTGCCAGCAGCTTGGGAGGGGGAACTGAAGCTTTCTTT. It yields the protein CASSLGGGTEAFF.

The chain carries TRBV19 and TRBJ2-1; 13 bases line up with TRBD2. This CDR3 has 17 amino acids. After removal of 5 bases from V and 4 bases from J, the junction contained 8 bases not matched to a gene. Looked up from germline, CDR1 is LNHDA and CDR2 is SQIVND (reference sequence). This CDR3 reads CASSSPGTSGAYNEQFF. CDR3 coding DNA: TGTGCCAGTAGTTCACCGGGGACTAGCGGGGCATACAATGAGCAGTTCTTC. Together with reference TRBV19 and TRBJ2-1, the CDR3 gives the full variable domain: DGGITQSPKYLFRKEGQNVTLSCEQNLNHDAMYWYRQDPGQGLRLIYYSQIVNDFQKGDIAEGYSVSREKKESFPLTVTSAQKNPTAFYLCASSSPGTSGAYNEQFFGPGTRLTVL.

The chain is built from TRBV19 and TRBJ1-1; D gene uncertain. Germline V gene data show CDR1 as LNHDA and CDR2 as SQIVND (reference sequence). Trimming shortened V by 5 bases and J by 0 bases, and 7 bases separated the two germline ends. The CDR3 totals 13 residues. CDR3 in DNA: TGTGCCAGTAGTCTCGTCTTGAACACTGAAGCTTTCTTT. Amino acid sequence: CASSLVLNTEAFF.

This clone turned up a few times. The chain employs TRBV27 and TRBJ2-7; 9 bases map to TRBD2. The CDR3 consists of 16 residues. The trim removed 2 bases at V and 2 bases at J, leaving 7 bases unmatched. The germline CDR1 and CDR2 sequences are MNHEY and SMNVEV (reference sequence). CDR3 region: CASSLGQREAPYEQYF. The CDR3 bases are TGTGCCAGCAGTTTAGGCCAGCGGGAGGCCCCCTACGAGCAGTACTTC.

On this clone: At the DNA level, this CDR3 is encoded by other sequences in the same sample as well. The chain links TRBV30 to TRBJ1-1, with D tentatively TRBD1 (5 bases). The germline V gene has CDR1 GTSNPN and CDR2 SVGIG (reference sequence). The CDR3 has 12 amino acids. V lost 5 bases and J lost 4, with 11 bases in between. CDR3 sequence reads: CAWDSGGTEAFF. Here the CDR3 DNA reads TGTGCCTGGGATTCCGGGGGCACTGAAGCTTTCTTT.

The rearrangement links TRBV19 to TRBJ1-4; D remains ambiguous. CDR1 and CDR2 (germline): LNHDA, SQIVND (reference sequence). This CDR3 spans 14 amino acids. Trimming shortened V by 3 bases and J by 4 bases, and 9 bases separated the two germline ends. This CDR3 is CASSISGYNEKLFF. CDR3 bases: TGTGCCAGTAGTATTTCCGGGTATAATGAAAAACTGTTTTTT.

V and J are TRBV29-1 and TRBJ2-5, with D unclear. The germline V gene has CDR1 SQVTM and CDR2 ANQGSEA. V was shortened by 0 bases and J by 5 bases, with 16 bases between the two germline ends. CDR3 length: 15 residues. CDR3 nucleotide sequence: TGCAGCGTTGAAGATATAGGGTTAGCCAAGGAGACCCAGTACTTC. Translating gives CSVEDIGLAKETQYF.

V gene TRBV4-1 combines with J gene TRBJ2-1, with 8 nucleotides matching TRBD2. Germline V gene lookup returns CDR1 MGHRA and CDR2 YSYEKL. V was clipped by 0 bases and J by 5 bases; unmatched bases: 6. This CDR3 has 16 amino acids. In nucleotides, the CDR3 is TGCGCCAGCAGCCAAGATTTGGTAGCGGGGAACAATGAGCAGTTCTTC. Amino acids: CASSQDLVAGNNEQFF.

The chain is built from TRBV9 and TRBJ2-5, with 8 bases lining up with TRBD2. In germline, CDR1 is SGDLS, CDR2 YYNGEE. The CDR3 covers 18 residues. V lost 3 bases and J lost 0; bases outside the gene matches: 13. The CDR3 region is CASSEGRIGGAYQETQYF. The CDR3 nucleotides read TGTGCCAGCAGCGAAGGTCGGATCGGGGGGGCGTACCAAGAGACCCAGTACTTC.

This chain uses TRBV7-2 with TRBJ2-3; 9 bases match TRBD2. The germline CDR1 and CDR2 sequences are SGHTA and FQGNSA. The CDR3 is 16 amino acids. Trimming cost V 1 base and J 2 bases; bases outside gene matches: 4. DNA of the CDR3: TGTGCCAGCAGCTTAGGCGTAGCGGGGGCCACAGATACGCAGTATTTT. It encodes CASSLGVAGATDTQYF.

The chain carries TRBV19 and TRBJ2-2; D is perhaps TRBD2 (5 bases). The CDR3 has 14 residues. Per germline, CDR1 LNHDA and CDR2 SQIVND (reference sequence). V was trimmed by 11 bases and J by 0 bases, leaving 13 bases between them. This chain's CDR3 is CAGQRNANTGELFF. The CDR3 DNA follows: TGTGCCGGTCAGCGGAACGCGAACACCGGGGAGCTGTTTTTT.

The rearrangement uses TRBV14 and TRBJ1-4; 9 bases are shared with TRBD1. V lost 2 bases, J lost 8 bases, and 6 bases stayed unmatched. CDR3 size: 15 residues. The germline CDR1 and CDR2 sequences are SGHDN and FVKESK. In DNA form, the CDR3 reads TGTGCCAGCAGCCAATCTTGGACAGGGGCAGAAAAACTGTTTTTT. Translating it yields CASSQSWTGAEKLFF.

The chain couples TRBV7-9 to TRBJ1-2; 11 bases match TRBD1. Germline V gene lookup returns CDR1 SEHNR and CDR2 FQNEAQ (reference sequence). V gave up 4 bases and J gave up 4 bases; unmatched junction bases: 11. This CDR3 has 17 amino acids. CDR3 nucleotides: TGTGCCAGCAGCTCGAAAGGACAGGGGGCCCTACTCTATGGCTACACCTTC. Protein: CASSSKGQGALLYGYTF.